Included here is one TCR beta chain sequence, with context. Its antigen is not known. Germline lookup yields CDR1 LNHNV and CDR2 YYDKDF (reference sequence). V lost 5 bases, J lost 8 bases, and 13 bases lay in between. The CDR3 is 13 amino acids. TCRdb reanalysed the reads using MiXCR and keeps one entry per CDR3 protein. The table records roughly 860,000 distinct CDR3 sequences, approximately 30% of them present only once. This entry comes from a study of T cell repertoires in cytomegalovirus infection. The rearrangement links TRBV15 to TRBJ2-1; D is undetermined. The receptor's source is a human donor in good health (CMV status not recorded). Some clones in this sample may be carry-over from other donors' samples. The sequencing here drew on cultured CD8+ T cells from PBMCs, taken from culture after CMV antigen stimulation. CDR3 sequence (DNA): TGTGCCACCAGCGAGCAAACACCCTATGAGCAGTTCTTC. Translation: CATSEQTPYEQFF.